This T cell receptor beta chain was obtained from a study of cytomegalovirus exposure and HLA in healthy donors. In the study overall: Among several hundred genotyped donors, around 81% fell in the Caucasian-associated ancestry cluster. Broader study findings: Trimming of TCR beta V- and J-genes showed a link, identified in a later analysis, to a missense DCLRE1C variant. It was reported that TCR beta sequences correctly inferred the HLA-A and HLA-B alleles for most subjects.

13 Jbeta primers and 60 Vbeta primers were used for the PCR. The protocol was immunoSEQ multiplex PCR, while the TCRdb copy is restricted to in-frame clones and leaves out a portion. The sample shows about 170,000 clones, around 72% of them seen only once. Turning to this clone: The antigen is not known.

V gave up 6 bases and J gave up 4 bases; unmatched junction bases: 3. The CDR3 covers 13 residues. Per the germline V gene, CDR1 is MNHEY and CDR2 is SVGAGI. The sequenced material came from PBMCs. This receptor was obtained from a man aged 35 to 55 in good health and CMV-seropositive. This rearrangement joins TRBV6-5 to TRBJ1-2, with 9 bases aligning to TRBD1. CDR3 DNA sequence: TGTGCCAGCAGCCAGGGACAGGGCTATGGCTACACCTTC. Translated: CASSQGQGYGYTF.